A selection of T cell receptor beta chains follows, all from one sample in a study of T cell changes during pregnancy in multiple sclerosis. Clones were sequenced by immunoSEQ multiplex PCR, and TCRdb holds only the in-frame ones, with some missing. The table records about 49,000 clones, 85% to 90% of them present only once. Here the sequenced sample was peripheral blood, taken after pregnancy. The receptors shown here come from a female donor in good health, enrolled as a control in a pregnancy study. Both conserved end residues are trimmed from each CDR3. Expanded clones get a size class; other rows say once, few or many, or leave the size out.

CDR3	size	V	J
ASSLGPNYEQY	NA	TRBV27	TRBJ2-7
ASSENLAVEQY	NA	TRBV2	TRBJ2-7
ASSFRDRDTDTQY	NA	TRBV5-1	TRBJ2-3
ASRPGLVNSPLH	NA	TRBV27	TRBJ1-6
ASSFHRQGGT	NA	TRBV28	TRBJ1-2
ASSLDPGPSPNQPQH	NA	TRBV11-2	TRBJ1-5
ATSSRQGSSPLH	NA	TRBV15	TRBJ1-6
AISDQTGGEGNSGNTIY	NA	TRBV10-3	TRBJ1-3
AWSCGQGAGQPQH	NA	TRBV30	TRBJ1-5
ASSHQLAGTYEQY	NA	TRBV7-6	TRBJ2-7
ASSSGTSEQY	NA	TRBV5-1	TRBJ2-3
ASAGLAGEYEQF	once	TRBV6-5	TRBJ2-1
ATKPWDREGEKLF	NA	TRBV15	TRBJ1-4
ASSIGFGNQPQH	NA	TRBV19	TRBJ1-5
ASTSGGGYGYT	NA	TRBV6-5	TRBJ1-2
ASSQDTGTQY	once	TRBV7-6	TRBJ2-3
ASTLAETSTDTQY	NA	TRBV2	TRBJ2-3
ASIPTSSWGEQF	NA	TRBV6-1	TRBJ2-1
ASSFQGMSYEQY	NA	TRBV5-5	TRBJ2-7
ASSFQGGTSQGTDTQY	NA	TRBV7-6	TRBJ2-3
ASSTRLGMNTEAF	NA	TRBV14	TRBJ1-1
ASRMARGSYEQY	NA	TRBV6-5	TRBJ2-7
ASRFAGRGSTDTQY	NA	TRBV5-6	TRBJ2-3
ASSESGGNEQF	NA	TRBV10-1	TRBJ2-1
ASTRTGSSGNTIY	NA	TRBV7-2	TRBJ1-3
ASSLKIELGGNEQF	NA	TRBV4-3	TRBJ2-1
ASSLLAGGTDTQY	NA	TRBV7-3	TRBJ2-3
ASSHLVPGQGTIY	NA	TRBV7-9	TRBJ1-3
ASSLAETQY	NA	TRBV5-6	TRBJ2-5
ASTAKTASGANVLT	once	TRBV5-1	TRBJ2-6
ASTQHRDQPQH	once	TRBV19	TRBJ1-5
ASSQDAGEKLF	few	TRBV4-3	TRBJ1-4
ASRISPGPRDRDIYGYT	NA	TRBV2	TRBJ1-2
ASSYAGSSAGYT	NA	TRBV6-5	TRBJ1-2
ASSLRRGGNTGELF	NA	TRBV5-6	TRBJ2-2
ASTSWKREGRETQY	NA	TRBV7-9	TRBJ2-5
ASSQSAQGQQY	NA	TRBV4-2	TRBJ2-7
ASSFWDGEGETQY	NA	TRBV19	TRBJ2-5
ASSVAPIGDEQY	NA	TRBV9	TRBJ2-7
ATYGTSVIGELF	few	TRBV7-9	TRBJ2-2
ASSIGGDYNEQF	NA	TRBV6-4	TRBJ2-1
ASSWPLTSGETHLLNTGELF	NA	TRBV5-1	TRBJ2-2
ASSLLRLTSGNTNTGELF	NA	TRBV5-1	TRBJ2-2
ASSQEGASSYEQY	NA	TRBV11-2	TRBJ2-7
ASSETDRIRGTEAF	NA	TRBV10-2	TRBJ1-1
ASRKLGGSQPQH	NA	TRBV2	TRBJ1-5
ASSQDTGSEAF	NA	TRBV4-2	TRBJ1-1
ASSQSPLGSISYGYT	NA	TRBV23-1	TRBJ1-2
ASSLQGKGTEAF	NA	TRBV7-9	TRBJ1-1
ASSDIDYEQY	NA	TRBV6-1	TRBJ2-7
ASSYYDRDTGELF	few	TRBV5-1	TRBJ2-2
ASRRRVTGGDGYT	NA	TRBV5-6	TRBJ1-2
ASSADSPNQPQH	NA	TRBV6-6	TRBJ1-5
ASSEAMAGGGSPLH	NA	TRBV2	TRBJ1-6
ASSSRVGTEAF	few	TRBV7-7	TRBJ1-1